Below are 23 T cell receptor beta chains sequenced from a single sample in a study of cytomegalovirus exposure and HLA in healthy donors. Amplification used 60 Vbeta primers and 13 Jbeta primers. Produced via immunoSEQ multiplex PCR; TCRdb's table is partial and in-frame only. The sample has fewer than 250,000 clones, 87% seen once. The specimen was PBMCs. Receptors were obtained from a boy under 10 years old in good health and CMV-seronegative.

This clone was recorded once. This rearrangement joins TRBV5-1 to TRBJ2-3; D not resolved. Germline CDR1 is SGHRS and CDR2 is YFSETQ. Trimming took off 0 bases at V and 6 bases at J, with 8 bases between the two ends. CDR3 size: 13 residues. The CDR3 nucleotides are TGCGCCAGCAGCTTGGCCGGAGTGGATACGCAGTATTTT. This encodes CASSLAGVDTQYF.

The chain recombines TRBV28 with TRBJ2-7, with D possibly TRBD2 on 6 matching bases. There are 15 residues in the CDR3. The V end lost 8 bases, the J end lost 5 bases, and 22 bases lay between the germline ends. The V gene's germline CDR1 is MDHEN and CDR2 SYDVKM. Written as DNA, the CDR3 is TGTGCCAGCGGCCAGATTAACGGGAGAGTCCACGAGCAGTACTTC. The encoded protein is CASGQINGRVHEQYF.

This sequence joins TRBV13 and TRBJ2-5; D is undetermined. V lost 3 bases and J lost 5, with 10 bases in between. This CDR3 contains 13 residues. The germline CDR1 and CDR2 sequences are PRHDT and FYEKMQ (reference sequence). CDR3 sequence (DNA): TGTGCCAGCAGCTTTTTTGCAGCGGAGACCCAGTACTTC. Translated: CASSFFAAETQYF. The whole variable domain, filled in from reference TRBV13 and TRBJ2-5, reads AAGVIQSPRHLIKEKRETATLKCYPIPRHDTVYWYQQGPGQDPQFLISFYEKMQSDKGSIPDRFSAQQFSDYHSELNMSSLELGDSALYFCASSFFAAETQYFGPGTRLLVL.

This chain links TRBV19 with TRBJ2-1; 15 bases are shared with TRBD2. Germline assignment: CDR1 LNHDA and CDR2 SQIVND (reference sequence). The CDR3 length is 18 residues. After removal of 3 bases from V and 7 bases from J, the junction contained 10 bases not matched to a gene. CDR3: CASSISRPGTSGGNEQFF. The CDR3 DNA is TGTGCCAGTAGTATCTCACGTCCCGGGACTAGCGGGGGGAATGAGCAGTTCTTC.

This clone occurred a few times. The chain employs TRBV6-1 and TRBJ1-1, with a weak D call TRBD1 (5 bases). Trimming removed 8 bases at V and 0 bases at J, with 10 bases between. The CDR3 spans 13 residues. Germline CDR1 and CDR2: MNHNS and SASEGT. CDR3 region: CASCNRMNTEAFF. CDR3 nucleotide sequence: TGTGCCAGCTGCAACAGGATGAACACTGAAGCTTTCTTT.

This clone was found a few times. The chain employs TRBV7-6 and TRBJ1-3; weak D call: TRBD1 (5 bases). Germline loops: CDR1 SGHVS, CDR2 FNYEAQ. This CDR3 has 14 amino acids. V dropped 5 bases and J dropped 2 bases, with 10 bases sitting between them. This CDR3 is CASSPRVTGNTIYF. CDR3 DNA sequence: TGTGCCAGCAGCCCCAGGGTAACTGGAAACACCATATATTTT.

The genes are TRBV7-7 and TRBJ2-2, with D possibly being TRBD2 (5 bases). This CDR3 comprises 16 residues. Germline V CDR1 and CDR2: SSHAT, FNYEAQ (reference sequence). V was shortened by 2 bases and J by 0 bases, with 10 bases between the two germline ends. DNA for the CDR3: TGTGCCAGCAGCTTATTCCTAGCCCCGAACACCGGGGAGCTGTTTTTT. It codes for CASSLFLAPNTGELFF.

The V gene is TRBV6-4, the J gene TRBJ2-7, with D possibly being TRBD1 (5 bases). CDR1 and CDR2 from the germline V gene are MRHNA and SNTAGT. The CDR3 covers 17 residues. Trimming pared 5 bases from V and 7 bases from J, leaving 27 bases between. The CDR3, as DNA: TGTGCCAGCAGTTCTTCCCGAGGACACCCTGAGGTGTGGGAGCAGTACTTC. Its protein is CASSSSRGHPEVWEQYF.

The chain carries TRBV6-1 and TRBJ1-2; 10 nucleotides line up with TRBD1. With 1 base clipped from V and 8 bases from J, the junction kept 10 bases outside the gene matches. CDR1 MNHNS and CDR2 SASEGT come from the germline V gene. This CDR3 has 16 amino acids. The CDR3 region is CASSEVLGDRGRGYTF. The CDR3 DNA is TGTGCCAGCAGTGAAGTATTAGGCGACAGGGGGCGAGGCTACACCTTC.

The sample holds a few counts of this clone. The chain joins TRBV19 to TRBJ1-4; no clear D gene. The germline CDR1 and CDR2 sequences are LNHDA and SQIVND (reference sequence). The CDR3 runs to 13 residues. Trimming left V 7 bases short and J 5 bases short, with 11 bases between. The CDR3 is CASKAVRNEKLFF. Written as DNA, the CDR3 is TGTGCCAGTAAAGCCGTTCGAAATGAAAAACTGTTTTTT.

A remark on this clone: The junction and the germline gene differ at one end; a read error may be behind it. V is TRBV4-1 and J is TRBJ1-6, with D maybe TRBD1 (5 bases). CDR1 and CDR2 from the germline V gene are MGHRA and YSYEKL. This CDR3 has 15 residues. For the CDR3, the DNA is TGCGCCAGCAACCAAGTAGGAGGGGCCGTTTCACCCCTCCACTTT. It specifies CASNQVGGAVSPLHF.

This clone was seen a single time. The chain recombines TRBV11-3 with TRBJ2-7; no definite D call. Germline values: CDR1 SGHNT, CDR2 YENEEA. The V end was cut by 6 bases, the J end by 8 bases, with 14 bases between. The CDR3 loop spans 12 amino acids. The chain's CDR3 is CASSSPGGKQYF. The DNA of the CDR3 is TGTGCCAGCAGTTCGCCCGGCGGAAAGCAGTACTTC.

DNA of the CDR3: TGTGCCAGTAGTGATTGGGCAGGGGGCCTGAACGAGCAGTACTTC. This codes for CASSDWAGGLNEQYF. This sequence joins TRBV19 and TRBJ2-7; 8 nucleotides line up with TRBD1. Per germline, CDR1 LNHDA and CDR2 SQIVND (reference sequence). The ends lost 5 bases at V and 5 bases at J; junction bases unmatched: 11. This CDR3 has 15 amino acids.

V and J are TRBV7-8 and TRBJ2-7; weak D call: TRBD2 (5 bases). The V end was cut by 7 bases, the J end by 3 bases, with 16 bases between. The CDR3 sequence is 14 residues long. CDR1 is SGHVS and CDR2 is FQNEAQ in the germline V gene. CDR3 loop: CASTRGFQNYEQYF. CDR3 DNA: TGTGCCAGCACCCGAGGGTTTCAGAACTACGAGCAGTACTTC.

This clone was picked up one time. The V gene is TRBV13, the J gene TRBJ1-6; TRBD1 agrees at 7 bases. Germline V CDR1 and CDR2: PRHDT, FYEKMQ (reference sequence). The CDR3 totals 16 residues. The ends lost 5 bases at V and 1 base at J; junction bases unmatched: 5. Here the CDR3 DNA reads TGTGCCAGCAGCCCCAGACAGGGTTCCTATAATTCACCCCTCCACTTT. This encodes CASSPRQGSYNSPLHF.

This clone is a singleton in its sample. The CDR3 bases are TGTGCCAGCAGCCGGGACAGGCGATGGGGACAGGGGTTTGGCTACACCTTC. This sequence encodes CASSRDRRWGQGFGYTF. The V call is TRBV2, the J call TRBJ1-2; 10 bases line up with TRBD1. Germline CDR1 SNHLY, CDR2 FYNNEI. J lost 7 bases, V lost 6 bases, and 17 bases had no gene match. This CDR3 contains 17 residues.

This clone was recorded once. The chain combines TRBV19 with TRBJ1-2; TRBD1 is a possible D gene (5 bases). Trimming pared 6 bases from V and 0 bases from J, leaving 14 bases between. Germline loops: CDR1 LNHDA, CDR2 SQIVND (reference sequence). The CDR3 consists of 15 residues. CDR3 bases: TGTGCCAGTAGAGGGGAGGTCGGTTCTAACTATGGCTACACCTTC. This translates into CASRGEVGSNYGYTF. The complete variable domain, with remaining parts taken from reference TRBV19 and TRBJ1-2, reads DGGITQSPKYLFRKEGQNVTLSCEQNLNHDAMYWYRQDPGQGLRLIYYSQIVNDFQKGDIAEGYSVSREKKESFPLTVTSAQKNPTAFYLCASRGEVGSNYGYTFGSGTRLTVV.

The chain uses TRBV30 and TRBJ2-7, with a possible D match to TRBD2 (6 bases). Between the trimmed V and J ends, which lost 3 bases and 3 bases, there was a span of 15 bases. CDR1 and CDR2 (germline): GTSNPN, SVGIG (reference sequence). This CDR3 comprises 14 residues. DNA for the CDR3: TGTGCCTGGAGCGCCGGGGGACCGGTCTACGAGCAGTACTTC. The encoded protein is CAWSAGGPVYEQYF.

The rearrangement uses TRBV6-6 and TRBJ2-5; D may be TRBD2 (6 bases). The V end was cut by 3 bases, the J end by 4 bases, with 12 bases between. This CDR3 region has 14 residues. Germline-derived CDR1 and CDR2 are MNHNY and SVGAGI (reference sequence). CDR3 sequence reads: CASSYTAEGETQYF. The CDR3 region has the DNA TGTGCCAGCAGTTATACGGCGGAGGGAGAGACCCAGTACTTC.

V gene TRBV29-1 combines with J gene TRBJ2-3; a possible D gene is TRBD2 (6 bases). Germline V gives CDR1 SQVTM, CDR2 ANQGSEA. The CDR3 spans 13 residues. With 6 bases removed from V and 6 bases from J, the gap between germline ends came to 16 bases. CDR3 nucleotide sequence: TGCAGCGTCGCGGGGCGGGCAATCGATACGCAGTATTTT. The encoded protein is CSVAGRAIDTQYF.

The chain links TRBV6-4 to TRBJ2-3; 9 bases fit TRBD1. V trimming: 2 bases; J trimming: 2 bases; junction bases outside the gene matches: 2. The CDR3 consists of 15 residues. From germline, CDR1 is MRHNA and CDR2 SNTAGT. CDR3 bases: TGTGCCAGCAGTGACGGGGACAGGGCCACAGATACGCAGTATTTT. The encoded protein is CASSDGDRATDTQYF.

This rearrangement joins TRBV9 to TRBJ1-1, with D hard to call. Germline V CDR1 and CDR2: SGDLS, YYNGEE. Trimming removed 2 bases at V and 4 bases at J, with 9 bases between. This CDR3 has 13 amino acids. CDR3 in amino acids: CASSVNSVTEAFF. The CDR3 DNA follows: TGTGCCAGCAGCGTGAACTCCGTCACTGAAGCTTTCTTT.

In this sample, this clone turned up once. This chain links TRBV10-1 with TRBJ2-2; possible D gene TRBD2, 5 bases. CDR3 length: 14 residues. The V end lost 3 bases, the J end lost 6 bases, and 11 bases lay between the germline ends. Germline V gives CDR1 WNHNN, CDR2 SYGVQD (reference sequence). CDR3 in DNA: TGCGCCAGCAGTGATTATGGGCGGGCCGGGGAGCTGTTTTTT. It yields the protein CASSDYGRAGELFF.